This T cell receptor (beta chain) was recovered during a study of cytomegalovirus exposure and HLA in healthy donors. Study-level background: Earlier findings included about 120 million unique TCR beta sequences obtained from 150 million to 200 million T cells.

The CDR3 length is 16 residues. In germline, CDR1 is SGHRS, CDR2 YFSETQ. The V end lost 0 bases, the J end lost 7 bases, and 20 bases lay between the germline ends. Study conclusions and caveats: The likely origin of a cluster of highly shared sequence variants was a sequencing artifact. Most sequenced TCRs were rare (though some public TCRs occurred in many donors).

A note on this clone: Its matching antigen is unknown.

Both 60 Vbeta primers and 13 Jbeta primers went into the PCR. Per the authors' pipeline: In a later analysis, of approximately 81 million unique beta chains, about 12 million appeared in at least two donors. The assay was immunoSEQ multiplex PCR, and TCRdb's table has in-frame clones only and misses some. The V and J calls and clone size are taken from that table; D and trimming were inferred from the DNA. This sample carries roughly 140,000 clones, around 80% of them seen once, and the ten largest clones take approximately 5.5%. Sequencing used PBMCs. This clonotype was obtained from a man younger than 40 in good health and CMV-seropositive. This rearrangement joins TRBV5-1 to TRBJ2-7; D remains ambiguous. This chain's CDR3 is CASSLVGNDHAGEQYF. In DNA form, the CDR3 reads TGCGCCAGCAGCTTGGTGGGCAACGACCATGCAGGTGAGCAGTACTTC.